The 27 T cell receptor beta chains given below trace back to one sample, sequenced in a study of cytomegalovirus exposure and HLA in healthy donors. In the PCR, 60 Vbeta and 13 Jbeta primers were used. Repertoires were generated with immunoSEQ multiplex PCR, while TCRdb's copy carries only in-frame clones and drops some. The data show under 200,000 clones, roughly 13% seen once. Material for sequencing was PBMCs. Every receptor here comes from a man between 50 and 59 years old in good health and CMV-seropositive.

This clone turned up a few times. The gene calls are TRBV11-2 and TRBJ2-3; TRBD1 might be the D (5 bases). The CDR3 length is 16 residues. Germline CDR1 SGHAT, CDR2 FQNNGV. The V and J ends lost 0 bases and 4 bases respectively, with 14 bases between them. The CDR3 sequence: CASSLDGAFIPDTQYF. The DNA for the CDR3 is TGTGCCAGCAGCTTAGATGGGGCCTTTATCCCAGATACGCAGTATTTT. The full variable domain, with the rest looked up from reference TRBV11-2 and TRBJ2-3, is EAGVAQSPRYKIIEKRQSVAFWCNPISGHATLYWYQQILGQGPKLLIQFQNNGVVDDSQLPKDRFSAERLKGVDSTLKIQPAKLEDSAVYLCASSLDGAFIPDTQYFGPGTRLTVL.

This clone showed up many times. V usage is TRBV6-1 and J usage is TRBJ1-1, with D possibly matching TRBD1 (6 bases). There are 13 residues in the CDR3. Germline V gene sequence: CDR1 MNHNS, CDR2 SASEGT. The V end was cut by 4 bases, the J end by 1 base, with 7 bases between. The CDR3 sequence is CASSGGQNTEAFF. The CDR3 DNA is TGTGCCAGCAGTGGGGGACAGAACACTGAAGCTTTCTTT.

The chain has TRBV7-2 and TRBJ2-3, with a weak D call TRBD2 (6 bases). Germline loops: CDR1 SGHTA, CDR2 FQGNSA. This CDR3 region has 14 residues. V lost 5 bases and J 6 bases, leaving 15 bases between the germline ends. CDR3 nucleotides: TGTGCCAGCAGCCCCCGGAGGGGTTCGGATACGCAGTATTTT. Its translation: CASSPRRGSDTQYF.

There are a few counts of this clone. This chain uses TRBV18 with TRBJ1-2; 8 bases agree with TRBD1. V lost 6 bases and J lost 5; bases outside the gene matches: 5. CDR1 and CDR2 (germline): KGHSH, LQKENI. The CDR3 runs to 13 residues. DNA of the CDR3: TGTGCCAGCTCCGACAGGGGTGTTTATGGCTACACCTTC. This sequence encodes CASSDRGVYGYTF.

This chain uses TRBV2 with TRBJ1-6, with 9 bases matching TRBD1. The V and J ends lost 10 bases and 9 bases, in that order; junction bases with no gene match: 10. Germline V gene data show CDR1 as SNHLY and CDR2 as FYNNEI. This CDR3 has 14 amino acids. This CDR3 reads CAIILTGGVSPLHF. CDR3 nucleotides: TGTGCCATCATACTCACAGGGGGCGTTTCACCCCTCCACTTT.

This clone was seen a handful of times. Germline and junction disagree at one end, which may indicate a read error. The chain links TRBV6-5 to TRBJ2-7; D might be TRBD1 (6 bases). CDR3 size: 13 residues. Germline loops: CDR1 MNHEY, CDR2 SVGAGI. CDR3 sequence reads: CASRGHSSSSKDF. Here the CDR3 DNA reads TGTGCCAGCAGGGGACACAGTTCATCATCCAAGGACTTC.

The rearrangement uses TRBV2 and TRBJ1-5; 8 bases are shared with TRBD1. The J segment lost 5 bases and the V segment lost 3 bases, leaving 3 bases of the junction unmatched. CDR1 is SNHLY, CDR2 FYNNEI, per germline. This CDR3 comprises 14 residues. CDR3 nucleotides: TGTGCCAGCAGTGAGGACAGGGCAGATCAGCCCCAGCATTTT. Encoded protein: CASSEDRADQPQHF.

V gene TRBV7-2 combines with J gene TRBJ2-2; perhaps TRBD1 as D (6 bases). V was clipped by 4 bases and J by 3 bases, with 15 bases between them. The CDR3 consists of 16 residues. Germline V gene sequence: CDR1 SGHTA, CDR2 FQGNSA. Here the CDR3 reads CASSYPLQGDTGELFF. The CDR3 coding sequence is TGTGCCAGCAGCTACCCCTTACAGGGTGACACCGGGGAGCTGTTTTTT.

This clone was detected only a few times. The chain employs TRBV2 and TRBJ1-4; D is ambiguous. The CDR3 extends over 16 amino acids. From germline, CDR1 is SNHLY and CDR2 FYNNEI. Deletions cut 6 bases from V and 3 bases from J, with 17 bases between. CDR3 region: CASRPNLKSANEKLFF. The CDR3 bases are TGTGCCAGCAGGCCTAACCTGAAAAGCGCTAATGAAAAACTGTTTTTT.

This clone has a handful of counts. The chain joins TRBV4-3 to TRBJ1-4, with unresolved D. Germline V gene data show CDR1 as LGHNA and CDR2 as YSLEER. V lost 0 bases to trimming and J lost 8 bases, with 16 bases between them. The CDR3 runs to 16 residues. DNA for the CDR3: TGCGCCAGCAGCCAAGAAGGAGGCAATCCGAGGGAAAAACTGTTTTTT. Translation gives CASSQEGGNPREKLFF.

The gene calls are TRBV5-1 and TRBJ1-2; perhaps TRBD1 as D (5 bases). This CDR3 has 15 amino acids. V was trimmed by 0 bases and J by 3 bases, leaving 12 bases between them. CDR1 and CDR2 (germline): SGHRS, YFSETQ. CDR3: CASSLVGGADYGYTF. CDR3 DNA sequence: TGCGCCAGCAGCTTGGTCGGGGGAGCTGACTATGGCTACACCTTC.

The chain has TRBV28 and TRBJ1-6, with 9 positions matching TRBD1. V dropped 7 bases and J dropped 6; count of bases not matched to a gene: 4. Germline V CDR1 and CDR2: MDHEN, SYDVKM. The CDR3 runs 14 residues. DNA for the CDR3: TGTGCCAGCATGGGGACAGGGACTAATTCACCCCTCCACTTT. Translated, it gives CASMGTGTNSPLHF.

This clone has only a few counts. The chain carries TRBV5-6 and TRBJ1-1; D is unclear. The CDR3 covers 14 residues. Looked up from germline, CDR1 is SGHDT and CDR2 is YYEEEE. Trimming shortened V by 4 bases and J by 6 bases, and 16 bases separated the two germline ends. The CDR3 reads CASSRMNGEAEAFF. Here the CDR3 DNA reads TGTGCCAGCAGCCGAATGAATGGGGAGGCTGAAGCTTTCTTT.

This clone has a handful of counts. The chain carries TRBV9 and TRBJ2-2; D remains ambiguous. This CDR3 comprises 15 residues. The V gene's germline CDR1 is SGDLS and CDR2 YYNGEE. Trimming left V 4 bases short and J 0 bases short, with 10 bases between. The CDR3 DNA follows: TGTGCCAGCAGCCACCTACAGCCGAACACCGGGGAGCTGTTTTTT. Protein: CASSHLQPNTGELFF.

The J gene is TRBJ1-6, the V gene TRBV7-9; possible D gene TRBD1, 6 bases. This CDR3 spans 16 amino acids. Looked up from germline, CDR1 is SEHNR and CDR2 is FQNEAQ (reference sequence). The V end lost 1 base, the J end lost 6 bases, and 13 bases lay between the germline ends. CDR3 region: CASSLGDTNLNSPLHF. The CDR3 bases are TGTGCCAGCAGCTTAGGGGACACCAACCTTAATTCACCCCTCCACTTT.

The chain is built from TRBV5-3 and TRBJ2-7; TRBD2 matches at 9 bases. TRBV5-3 is known as an ORF, though its function is uncertain. With 5 bases clipped from V and 3 bases from J, the junction kept 9 bases outside the gene matches. There are 15 residues in the CDR3. CDR3 region: CARRDLAGAYYEQYV. CDR3 DNA sequence: TGTGCCAGAAGGGATTTAGCGGGGGCATACTACGAGCAGTACGTC.

A few counts support this clone. The chain carries TRBV4-1 and TRBJ2-3; maybe TRBD2 (5 bases). Trimming pared 0 bases from V and 2 bases from J, leaving 6 bases between. Per the germline V gene, CDR1 is MGHRA and CDR2 is YSYEKL. CDR3 length: 14 residues. CDR3 in DNA: TGCGCCAGCAGCCAAGATCGGGACACAGATACGCAGTATTTT. Its translation: CASSQDRDTDTQYF.

The gene calls are TRBV15 and TRBJ2-3; 9 bases fit TRBD2. The trim removed 1 base at V and 6 bases at J, leaving 14 bases unmatched. In germline, CDR1 is LNHNV, CDR2 YYDKDF (reference sequence). This CDR3 has 18 amino acids. CDR3 DNA: TGTGCCACCAGCAGAGGGAGGGCTAGCGGGATCCGGAGGGATACGCAGTATTTT. Its translation is CATSRGRASGIRRDTQYF.

This clone has more than one count but fewer than ten. The V call is TRBV6-6, the J call TRBJ1-6; D is undetermined. From germline, CDR1 is MNHNY and CDR2 SVGAGI (reference sequence). Trimming took off 6 bases at V and 3 bases at J, with 9 bases between the two ends. This CDR3 comprises 14 residues. The DNA of the CDR3 is TGTGCCAGCAGGGGAGGCCTCTATAATTCACCCCTCCACTTT. This sequence encodes CASRGGLYNSPLHF.

This rearrangement joins TRBV30 to TRBJ1-6; 9 nucleotides align to TRBD1. Germline trimming cut 7 bases from V and 0 bases from J; bases unmatched to any gene: 7. The germline V gene encodes CDR1 GTSNPN and CDR2 SVGIG (reference sequence). The CDR3 spans 16 residues. CDR3 sequence: CAFWTGASSYNSPLHF. DNA of the CDR3: TGTGCCTTTTGGACAGGGGCAAGCTCCTATAATTCACCCCTCCACTTT.

The gene calls are TRBV9 and TRBJ1-4; the D gene is possibly TRBD1 (6 bases). V dropped 1 base and J dropped 6 bases, with 19 bases sitting between them. This CDR3 has 17 amino acids. Germline V gene lookup returns CDR1 SGDLS and CDR2 YYNGEE. CDR3 protein: CASSVSGGPPLYEKLFF. CDR3 coding DNA: TGTGCCAGCAGCGTATCGGGGGGGCCGCCTTTGTATGAAAAACTGTTTTTT.

This chain joins TRBV6-6 and TRBJ2-3; D is possibly TRBD2 (5 bases). The CDR3 runs 14 residues. Germline V gives CDR1 MNHNY, CDR2 SVGAGI (reference sequence). Between the trimmed V and J ends, which lost 4 bases and 8 bases, there was a span of 16 bases. CDR3 sequence reads: CASSFLDSSGTQYF. Written as DNA, the CDR3 is TGTGCCAGCAGTTTCCTGGACTCTTCTGGTACGCAGTATTTT.

The table lists this clone with a few counts. The chain recombines TRBV10-3 with TRBJ1-6; D is possibly TRBD1 (6 bases). Germline loops: CDR1 ENHRY, CDR2 SYGVKD. This CDR3 region has 16 residues. Trimming took off 0 bases at V and 7 bases at J, with 13 bases between the two ends. The CDR3 loop is CAISESYRVLNSPLHF. As DNA, the CDR3 is TGTGCCATCAGTGAGTCGTACAGGGTCCTGAATTCACCCCTCCACTTT.

This clone has only a few counts. V usage is TRBV11-2 and J usage is TRBJ1-2; a weak D match, TRBD1 (5 bases). CDR1 and CDR2 (germline): SGHAT, FQNNGV. Trimming removed 2 bases at V and 4 bases at J, with 8 bases between. The CDR3 contains 13 residues. This chain's CDR3 is CASSLRGGYGYTF. The CDR3 DNA is TGTGCCAGCAGCTTAAGGGGAGGCTATGGCTACACCTTC.

This chain connects TRBV2 to TRBJ2-1; a possible D gene is TRBD1 (5 bases). The V and J ends lost 7 bases and 1 base respectively, with 11 bases between them. The CDR3 totals 14 residues. Germline V lookup: CDR1 SNHLY, CDR2 FYNNEI. DNA for the CDR3: TGTGCCAGCACTCTTGACAGATCCTACAATGAGCAGTTCTTC. Its translation is CASTLDRSYNEQFF.

V gene TRBV7-6 combines with J gene TRBJ1-5, with 7 bases aligning to TRBD1. V was pared by 5 bases and J by 3 bases, with 19 bases of the junction left unmatched. This CDR3 is built from 19 residues. Looked up from germline, CDR1 is SGHVS and CDR2 is FNYEAQ. CDR3 residues: CASSHFATQAGGDNQPQHF. For the CDR3, the DNA is TGTGCCAGCAGCCACTTCGCCACCCAGGCAGGGGGAGACAATCAGCCCCAGCATTTT.

V is TRBV28 and J is TRBJ1-1; D gene uncertain. The CDR3 consists of 14 residues. CDR1 and CDR2 (germline): MDHEN, SYDVKM. V shed 7 bases and J shed 4 bases, with 16 bases lying between them. CDR3 nucleotide sequence: TGTGCCAGCACTCCCTCAGGCTCACCCACTGAAGCTTTCTTT. Translation gives CASTPSGSPTEAFF.